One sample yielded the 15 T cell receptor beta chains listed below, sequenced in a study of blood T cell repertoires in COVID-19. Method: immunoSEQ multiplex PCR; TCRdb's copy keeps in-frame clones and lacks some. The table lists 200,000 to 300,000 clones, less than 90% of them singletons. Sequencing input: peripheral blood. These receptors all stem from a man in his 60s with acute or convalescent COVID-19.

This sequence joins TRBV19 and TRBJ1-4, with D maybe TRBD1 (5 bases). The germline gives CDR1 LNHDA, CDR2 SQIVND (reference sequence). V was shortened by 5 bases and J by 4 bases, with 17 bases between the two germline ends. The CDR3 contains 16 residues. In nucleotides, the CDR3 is TGTGCCAGTAGTGCTCCTCCGGGACTTATTAATGAAAAACTGTTTTTT. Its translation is CASSAPPGLINEKLFF.

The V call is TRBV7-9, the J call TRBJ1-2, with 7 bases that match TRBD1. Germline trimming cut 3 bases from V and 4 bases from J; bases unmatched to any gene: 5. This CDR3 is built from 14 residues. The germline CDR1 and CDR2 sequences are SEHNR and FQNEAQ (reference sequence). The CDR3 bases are TGTGCCAGCAGCTTGGACAGGACTCCCTATGGCTACACCTTC. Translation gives CASSLDRTPYGYTF.

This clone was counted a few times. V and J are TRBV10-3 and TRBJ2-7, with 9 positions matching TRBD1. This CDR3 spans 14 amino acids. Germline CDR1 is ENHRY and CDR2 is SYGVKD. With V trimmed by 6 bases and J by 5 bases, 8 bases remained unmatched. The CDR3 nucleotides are TGTGCCATCAGCACCGGGACAGGGAGCGACGAGCAGTACTTC. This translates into CAISTGTGSDEQYF.

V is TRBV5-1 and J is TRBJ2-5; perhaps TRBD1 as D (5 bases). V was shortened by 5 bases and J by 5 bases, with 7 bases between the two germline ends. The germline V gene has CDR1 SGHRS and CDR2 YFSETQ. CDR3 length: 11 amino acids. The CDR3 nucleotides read TGCGCCAGCAGACAGGAGGAGACCCAGTACTTC. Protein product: CASRQEETQYF.

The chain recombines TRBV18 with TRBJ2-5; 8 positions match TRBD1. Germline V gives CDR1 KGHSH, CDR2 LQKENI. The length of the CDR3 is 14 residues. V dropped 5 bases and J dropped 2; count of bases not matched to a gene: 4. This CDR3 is CASSNRDRQETQYF. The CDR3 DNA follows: TGTGCCAGCTCAAACCGGGACAGGCAAGAGACCCAGTACTTC. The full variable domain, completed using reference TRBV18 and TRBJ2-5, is NAGVMQNPRHLVRRRGQEARLRCSPMKGHSHVYWYRQLPEEGLKFMVYLQKENIIDESGMPKERFSAEFPKEGPSILRIQQVVRGDSAAYFCASSNRDRQETQYFGPGTRLLVL.

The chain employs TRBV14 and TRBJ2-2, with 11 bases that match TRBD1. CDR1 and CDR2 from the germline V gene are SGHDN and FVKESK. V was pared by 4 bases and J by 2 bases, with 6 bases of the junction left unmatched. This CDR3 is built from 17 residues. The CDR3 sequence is CASSRDRGTSNTGELFF. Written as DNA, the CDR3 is TGTGCCAGCAGCCGGGACAGGGGGACCTCAAACACCGGGGAGCTGTTTTTT.

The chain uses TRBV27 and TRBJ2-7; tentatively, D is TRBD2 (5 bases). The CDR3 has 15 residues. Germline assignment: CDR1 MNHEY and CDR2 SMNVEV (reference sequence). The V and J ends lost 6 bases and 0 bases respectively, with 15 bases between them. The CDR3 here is CASSLFPTSSYEQYF. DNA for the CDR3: TGTGCCAGCAGCCTCTTTCCCACTAGCTCCTACGAGCAGTACTTC.

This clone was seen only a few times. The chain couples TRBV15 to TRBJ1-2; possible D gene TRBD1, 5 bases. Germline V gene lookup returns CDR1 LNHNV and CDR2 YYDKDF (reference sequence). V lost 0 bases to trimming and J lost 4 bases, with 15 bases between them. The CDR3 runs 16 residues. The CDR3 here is CATSRDRPATGYGYTF. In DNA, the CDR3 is TGTGCCACCAGCAGAGATCGTCCTGCCACAGGCTATGGCTACACCTTC. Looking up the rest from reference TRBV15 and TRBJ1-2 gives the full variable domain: DAMVIQNPRYQVTQFGKPVTLSCSQTLNHNVMYWYQQKSSQAPKLLFHYYDKDFNNEADTPDNFQSRRPNTSFCFLDIRSPGLGDTAMYLCATSRDRPATGYGYTFGSGTRLTVV.

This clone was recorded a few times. The CDR3 region has the DNA TGTGCCTGGAGTGTGTCCCTCAATCAGCCCCAGCATTTT. The encoded protein is CAWSVSLNQPQHF. This sequence joins TRBV30 and TRBJ1-5, with no clear D. The V end lost 0 bases, the J end lost 3 bases, and 6 bases lay between the germline ends. Germline V lookup: CDR1 GTSNPN, CDR2 SVGIG (reference sequence). The CDR3 is 13 amino acids.

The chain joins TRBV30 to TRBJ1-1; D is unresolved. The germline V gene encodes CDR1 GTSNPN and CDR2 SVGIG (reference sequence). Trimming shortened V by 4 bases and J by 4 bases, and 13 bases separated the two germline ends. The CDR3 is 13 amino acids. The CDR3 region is CAWNAGGSTEAFF. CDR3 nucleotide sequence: TGTGCCTGGAACGCTGGCGGGAGCACTGAAGCTTTCTTT.

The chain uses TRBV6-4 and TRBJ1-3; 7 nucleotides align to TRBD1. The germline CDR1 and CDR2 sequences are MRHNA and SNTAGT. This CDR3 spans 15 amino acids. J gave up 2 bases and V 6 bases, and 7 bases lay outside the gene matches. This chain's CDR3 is CASSDGTAPGNTIYF. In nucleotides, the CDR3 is TGTGCCAGCAGCGACGGGACAGCCCCTGGAAACACCATATATTTT.

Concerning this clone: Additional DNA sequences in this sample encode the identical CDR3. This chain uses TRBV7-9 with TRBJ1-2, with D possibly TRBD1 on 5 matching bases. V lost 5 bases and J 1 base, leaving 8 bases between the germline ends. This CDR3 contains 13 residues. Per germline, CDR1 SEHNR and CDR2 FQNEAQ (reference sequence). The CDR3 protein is CASSPDSNYGYTF. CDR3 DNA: TGTGCCAGCAGCCCTGACAGTAACTATGGCTACACCTTC.

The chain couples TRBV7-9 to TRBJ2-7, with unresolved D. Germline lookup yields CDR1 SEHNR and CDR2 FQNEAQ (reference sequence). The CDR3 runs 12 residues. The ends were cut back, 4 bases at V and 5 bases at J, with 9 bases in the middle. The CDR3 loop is CASSSLSDEQYF. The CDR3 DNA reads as TGTGCCAGCAGCTCCCTTTCAGACGAGCAGTACTTC.

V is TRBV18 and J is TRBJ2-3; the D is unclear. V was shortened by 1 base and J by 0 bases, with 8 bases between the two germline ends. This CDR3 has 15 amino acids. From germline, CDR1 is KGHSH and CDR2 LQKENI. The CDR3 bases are TGTGCCAGCTCACCACGGCACCTCAGCACAGATACGCAGTATTTT. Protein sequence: CASSPRHLSTDTQYF.

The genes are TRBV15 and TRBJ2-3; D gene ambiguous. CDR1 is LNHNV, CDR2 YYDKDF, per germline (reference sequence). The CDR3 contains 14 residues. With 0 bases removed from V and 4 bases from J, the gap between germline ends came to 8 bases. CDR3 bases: TGTGCCACCAGCAGAGATGTAGGAGCAGATACGCAGTATTTT. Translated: CATSRDVGADTQYF. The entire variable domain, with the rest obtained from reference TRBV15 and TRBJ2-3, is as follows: DAMVIQNPRYQVTQFGKPVTLSCSQTLNHNVMYWYQQKSSQAPKLLFHYYDKDFNNEADTPDNFQSRRPNTSFCFLDIRSPGLGDTAMYLCATSRDVGADTQYFGPGTRLTVL.